Sequencing of this TCR beta chain was carried out in a study of T cells expressing NK-cell markers. TCRdb processed the 5' RACE reads again and assigns one entry to each CDR3 protein, with no DNA. The sample includes roughly 390,000 distinct CDR3 sequences. Germline V CDR1 and CDR2: SNHLY, FYNNEI. The CDR3 length is 15 residues. Source material: blood T cells: a sorted CD56 or NKG2C T cell subset, CD4+ or CD8+ T cells, or bulk PBMC T cells (not recorded which). This TCR derives from a man aged 18-70 years in good health. The chain carries TRBV2 and TRBJ2-7. The CDR3 region is CASSEFLSVGYEQYF.